The 25 T cell receptor beta chains listed next were all sequenced from one sample in a study of identical twins. One entry per CDR3 protein, called by TCRdb with MiXCR from the 5' RACE reads. The table shows 1.5 million or so distinct CDR3 sequences, with around 33% occurring only once. The sample consisted of cord blood. The source is a newborn girl in good health.

There are a few counts of this clonotype. The rearrangement uses TRBV28 and TRBJ2-1; possibly TRBD2 for D (6 bases). The V end lost 7 bases, the J end lost 0 bases, and 10 bases lay between the germline ends. Per the germline V gene, CDR1 is MDHEN and CDR2 is SYDVKM. The CDR3 spans 14 residues. DNA of the CDR3: TGTGCCAGCAAAGACGGGAGCTCCTACAATGAGCAGTTCTTC. Protein: CASKDGSSYNEQFF. The whole variable domain, filled in from reference TRBV28 and TRBJ2-1, reads DVKVTQSSRYLVKRTGEKVFLECVQDMDHENMFWYRQDPGLGLRLIYFSYDVKMKEKGDIPEGYSVSREKKERFSLILESASTNQTSMYLCASKDGSSYNEQFFGPGTRLTVL.

With respect to this clonotype: The conserved phenylalanine or tryptophan is not found at the CDR3 terminus, so this likely reflects a read error. This rearrangement joins TRBV7-9 to TRBJ1-1; 8 bases are a match to TRBD1. Germline loops: CDR1 SEHNR, CDR2 FQNEAQ (reference sequence). The trim removed 2 bases at V and 1 base at J, leaving 6 bases unmatched. The CDR3 runs 16 residues. Written as DNA, the CDR3 is TGTGCCAGCAGCTTACGCCAGGGGGCCCAGAACACTGAAGCTTTCTCT. It codes for CASSLRQGAQNTEAFS.

The sample holds a few counts of this clonotype. The chain carries TRBV5-1 and TRBJ2-1; D ambiguous. CDR1 and CDR2 (germline): SGHRS, YFSETQ. The CDR3 has 14 amino acids. The germline V and J ends were trimmed by 1 base and 8 bases, with 13 bases remaining between them. CDR3 nucleotides: TGCGCCAGCAGCTTGTCCGGACCCTCCCATGAGCAGTTCTTC. Protein: CASSLSGPSHEQFF.

This rearrangement joins TRBV6-6 to TRBJ1-2; TRBD1 agrees at 7 bases. CDR1 is MNHNY, CDR2 SVGAGI, per germline (reference sequence). Trimming took 7 bases from V and 7 from J; bases not matched to a gene: 9. This CDR3 has 13 residues. CDR3 nucleotides: TGTGCCAGCAACCCGACAGGGCCTCGTGGCTACACCTTC. This encodes CASNPTGPRGYTF.

The rearrangement links TRBV6-6 to TRBJ2-3; 12 bases align to TRBD2. Per germline, CDR1 MNHNY and CDR2 SVGAGI (reference sequence). The CDR3 covers 16 residues. With V trimmed by 6 bases and J by 3 bases, 7 bases remained unmatched. The CDR3 region is CASSPCGLAGTDTQYF. CDR3 DNA sequence: TGTGCCAGCAGCCCCTGTGGACTAGCGGGGACAGATACGCAGTATTTT.

This clonotype has more than one count but fewer than ten. J is TRBJ1-2 and V is TRBV4-2; D possibly corresponds to TRBD1 (6 bases). The CDR3 has 13 amino acids. Germline CDR1 reads LGHNA; CDR2 reads YNFKEQ. V dropped 0 bases and J dropped 4 bases, with 6 bases sitting between them. The CDR3 spells CASSQEGAYGYTF. The CDR3 DNA sequence: TGTGCCAGCAGCCAAGAGGGGGCCTATGGCTACACCTTC.

In the case of this clonotype: One end of the junction does not line up with germline, which may come from a read error. V gene TRBV6-5 combines with J gene TRBJ2-6; D gene ambiguous. Germline CDR1 reads MNHEY; CDR2 reads SVGAGI. The CDR3 extends over 14 amino acids. CDR3 residues: CACSFNSGANVLTF. In DNA form, the CDR3 reads TGTGCCTGCAGTTTTAACTCTGGGGCCAACGTCCTGACTTTC.

This clonotype was observed a single time. This chain uses TRBV4-2 with TRBJ2-7, with 13 bases matching TRBD2. The CDR3 totals 21 residues. Germline V gene sequence: CDR1 LGHNA, CDR2 YNFKEQ. V dropped 1 base and J dropped 7; count of bases not matched to a gene: 22. The CDR3 reads CASSQGMRSGLAGSDYNEQYF. CDR3 nucleotide sequence: TGTGCCAGCAGCCAAGGAATGCGGTCGGGACTAGCGGGATCGGACTACAATGAGCAGTACTTC.

The chain combines TRBV30 with TRBJ2-5; 11 bases are a match to TRBD2. The J segment lost 3 bases and the V segment lost 1 base, leaving 13 bases of the junction unmatched. There are 18 residues in the CDR3. Germline CDR1 GTSNPN, CDR2 SVGIG (reference sequence). CDR3: CAWSGQYLAGGKKETQYF. CDR3 DNA: TGTGCCTGGAGTGGACAGTACCTAGCGGGGGGCAAAAAAGAGACCCAGTACTTC.

This clonotype occurred once. The rearrangement joins TRBV10-3 to TRBJ2-1, with D unresolved. Germline V CDR1 and CDR2: ENHRY, SYGVKD. V lost 8 bases and J lost 6, with 8 bases in between. The length of the CDR3 is 11 residues. The CDR3 DNA is TGTGCCATCGGTTTGGGCAATGAGCAGTTCTTC. It translates to CAIGLGNEQFF.

This clonotype was seen a handful of times. This sequence joins TRBV2 and TRBJ2-3; no definite D call. With 7 bases removed from V and 2 bases from J, the gap between germline ends came to 13 bases. The CDR3 is 14 amino acids. Germline V gene lookup returns CDR1 SNHLY and CDR2 FYNNEI. The CDR3 DNA follows: TGTGCCAGCACGGGCAGCCCACACACAGATACGCAGTATTTT. Its translation is CASTGSPHTDTQYF.

This clonotype was seen a few times. The chain links TRBV5-1 to TRBJ1-2, with TRBD1 matching 8 bases. V was clipped by 2 bases and J by 8 bases; unmatched bases: 8. Germline V gene sequence: CDR1 SGHRS, CDR2 YFSETQ. The CDR3 is made up of 14 amino acids. The CDR3 loop is CASSFGGTGRGYTF. The CDR3 DNA is TGCGCCAGCAGCTTTGGGGGGACAGGCAGAGGCTACACCTTC.

The V gene is TRBV4-1, the J gene TRBJ2-4; D ambiguous. The J call may not be correct, given that the DNA end is closer to TRBJ2-7. This CDR3 is built from 16 residues. The V gene's germline CDR1 is MGHRA and CDR2 YSYEKL. The CDR3: CASSQDRSWKTYEQYF. Written as DNA, the CDR3 is TGCGCCAGCAGCCAAGACCGAAGCTGGAAGACCTACGAGCAGTACTTC.

This clonotype was counted a single time. The limits of the CDR3 on the DNA are not certain, so only TCRdb's listed CDR3 is given. The V call is TRBV7-2, the J call TRBJ1-5. 14 amino acids form the CDR3, both terminal residues included. From germline, CDR1 is SGHTA and CDR2 FQGNSA. The CDR3 reads CASSARPSNLCQHF.

This clonotype was seen a handful of times. The V and J genes are TRBV10-3 and TRBJ2-1, with TRBD2 identical over 10 bases. Germline-derived CDR1 and CDR2 are ENHRY and SYGVKD. With V trimmed by 11 bases and J by 3 bases, 4 bases remained unmatched. The CDR3 is 13 residues long. CDR3 nucleotides: TGTGCCGCCGGACTAGCGGACTACAATGAGCAGTTCTTC. Encoded protein: CAAGLADYNEQFF.

This sequence joins TRBV6-1 and TRBJ2-1; the D is unclear. The V and J ends lost 2 bases and 8 bases respectively, with 10 bases between them. CDR1 MNHNS and CDR2 SASEGT come from the germline V gene. The CDR3 spans 13 residues. The CDR3 coding sequence is TGTGCCAGCAGTGAAAAGGCCGGAGATGAGCAGTTCTTC. This codes for CASSEKAGDEQFF.

This clonotype was picked up a small number of times. The chain is built from TRBV4-1 and TRBJ2-1; D call uncertain. Trimming stripped 3 bases from V and 4 bases from J, with 13 bases between. The CDR3 consists of 15 residues. Germline assignment: CDR1 MGHRA and CDR2 YSYEKL. CDR3 bases: TGCGCCAGCAGCCAGTCCCCCTTGGGGTACAATGAGCAGTTCTTC. Translation gives CASSQSPLGYNEQFF.

V usage is TRBV5-1 and J usage is TRBJ2-5; 7 bases line up with TRBD2. Germline V gene data show CDR1 as SGHRS and CDR2 as YFSETQ. The junction had 6 bases not matched to a gene; V was cut back by 2 bases and J by 5 bases. The CDR3 extends over 14 amino acids. The CDR3 DNA reads TGCGCCAGCAGCTTCTCCCCGGGAGGCGAGACCCAGTACTTC. Its translation is CASSFSPGGETQYF.

This clonotype was detected ten times or more. The chain links TRBV21-1 to TRBJ1-2; the table's D call of TRBD1 was not tested on the DNA. TRBV21-1 is deemed a pseudogene. This CDR3 is built from 12 residues. DNA for the CDR3: TGTGCCAGCAGCCCAGGGGAGAATGGCTACACCTTC. Its translation: CASSPGENGYTF.

This clonotype showed up many times. The genes are TRBV12-3 or TRBV12-4 and TRBJ2-7, with D perhaps matching TRBD2 (5 bases). This CDR3 has 14 amino acids. Trimming cost V 3 bases and J 0 bases, with 9 bases left between them. This chain's CDR3 is CASSLGDTSYEQYF. DNA of the CDR3: TGTGCCAGCAGTTTGGGAGACACCTCCTACGAGCAGTACTTC.

This clonotype was counted at least ten times. The genes are TRBV7-2 and TRBJ2-3, with 8 positions matching TRBD2. V lost 3 bases, J lost 2 bases, and 7 bases stayed unmatched. Germline-derived CDR1 and CDR2 are SGHTA and FQGNSA. This CDR3 has 16 residues. The CDR3 DNA reads as TGTGCCAGCAGCTTCTTCGGGACTAGGTCCACAGATACGCAGTATTTT. Translating gives CASSFFGTRSTDTQYF.

The gene calls are TRBV7-8 and TRBJ2-1; TRBD2 aligns across 8 bases. V shed 5 bases, J shed 6 bases, and the junction held 12 bases outside the gene matches. The CDR3 contains 16 residues. Germline lookup yields CDR1 SGHVS and CDR2 FQNEAQ. The CDR3 DNA sequence: TGTGCCAGCAGCGTATCTAGCGGGTGGATAGTCAATGAGCAGTTCTTC. Encoded protein: CASSVSSGWIVNEQFF.

This clonotype was counted a few times. The chain combines TRBV20-1 with TRBJ1-4; 7 bases are shared with TRBD1. Germline trimming cut 3 bases from V and 0 bases from J; bases unmatched to any gene: 4. The CDR3 is 15 residues long. CDR1 is DFQATT, CDR2 SNEGSKA, per germline (reference sequence). The CDR3 DNA is TGCAGTGCTAGCAACAGGGGTCCAACTAATGAAAAACTGTTTTTT. Translated, it gives CSASNRGPTNEKLFF.

The CDR3 reads CASTTRLGTDTQYF. DNA for the CDR3: TGTGCCAGCACTACTAGACTGGGCACAGATACGCAGTATTTT. The rearrangement links TRBV7-2 to TRBJ2-3; a weak D match, TRBD2 (5 bases). Germline V CDR1 and CDR2: SGHTA, FQGNSA. CDR3 length equals 14 residues. V lost 7 bases and J lost 1, with 12 bases in between.

This clonotype was found a few times. The chain is built from TRBV4-2 and TRBJ1-1; no reliable D call. The CDR3 totals 17 residues. Per germline, CDR1 LGHNA and CDR2 YNFKEQ. With 2 bases removed from V and 2 bases from J, the gap between germline ends came to 18 bases. CDR3 sequence (DNA): TGTGCCAGCAGCCAAAGTGCCCGGGAGGTGGTTAACACTGAAGCTTTCTTT. Its translation: CASSQSAREVVNTEAFF.